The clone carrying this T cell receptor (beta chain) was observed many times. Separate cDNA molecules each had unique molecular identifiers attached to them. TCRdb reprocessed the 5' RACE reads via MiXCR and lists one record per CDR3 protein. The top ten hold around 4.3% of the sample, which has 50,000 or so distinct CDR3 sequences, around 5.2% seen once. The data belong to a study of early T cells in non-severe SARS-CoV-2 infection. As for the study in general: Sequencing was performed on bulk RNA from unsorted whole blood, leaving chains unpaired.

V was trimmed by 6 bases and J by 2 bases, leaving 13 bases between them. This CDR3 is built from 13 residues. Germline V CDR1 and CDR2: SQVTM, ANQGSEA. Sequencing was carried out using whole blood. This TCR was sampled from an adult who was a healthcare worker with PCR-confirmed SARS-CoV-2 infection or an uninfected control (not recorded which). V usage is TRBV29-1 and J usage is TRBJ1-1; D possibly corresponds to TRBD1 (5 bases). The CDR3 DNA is TGCAGCGTAAGGAGGGGAGGTAACACTGAAGCTTTCTTT. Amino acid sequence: CSVRRGGNTEAFF. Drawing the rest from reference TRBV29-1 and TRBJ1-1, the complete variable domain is SAVISQKPSRDICQRGTSLTIQCQVDSQVTMMFWYRQQPGQSLTLIATANQGSEATYESGFVIDKFPISRPNLTFSTLTVSNMSPEDSSIYLCSVRRGGNTEAFFGQGTRLTVV.